These 26 T cell receptor beta chains were all obtained from the same sample, sequenced in a study of blood T cell repertoires in COVID-19. Using immunoSEQ multiplex PCR, the repertoire was profiled, and TCRdb retains in-frame clones only, with some absent. The sample has about 220,000 clones; roughly 85% are singletons. The sample was peripheral blood. These receptors were taken from a woman aged 65 to 85 with COVID-19, enrolled during active disease.

This chain joins TRBV10-3 and TRBJ1-4, with TRBD1 identical over 7 bases. Looked up from germline, CDR1 is ENHRY and CDR2 is SYGVKD. CDR3 length: 14 amino acids. With V trimmed by 3 bases and J by 8 bases, 6 bases remained unmatched. CDR3 DNA: TGTGCCATCAGTGAAACAGGGGAATCAGAAAAACTGTTTTTT. It codes for CAISETGESEKLFF.

The chain combines TRBV10-3 with TRBJ2-3; the D is unclear. The germline gives CDR1 ENHRY, CDR2 SYGVKD. With 7 bases removed from V and 1 base from J, the gap between germline ends came to 12 bases. The CDR3 covers 14 residues. In DNA, the CDR3 is TGTGCCATCAATCACTTAAGCGGCACAGATACGCAGTATTTT. Protein: CAINHLSGTDTQYF.

The chain employs TRBV27 and TRBJ2-1, with D possibly TRBD2 on 6 matching bases. The CDR3 runs to 15 residues. Trimming cost V 6 bases and J 4 bases, with 16 bases left between them. Germline CDR1 MNHEY, CDR2 SMNVEV (reference sequence). This CDR3 is CASRQLAPSYNEQFF. The DNA of the CDR3 is TGTGCCAGCAGGCAACTAGCACCCTCTTACAATGAGCAGTTCTTC.

V is TRBV19 and J is TRBJ1-1; D is perhaps TRBD1 (6 bases). Germline V gives CDR1 LNHDA, CDR2 SQIVND (reference sequence). The germline V and J ends were trimmed by 4 bases and 3 bases, with 15 bases remaining between them. The CDR3 covers 15 residues. CDR3 bases: TGTGCCAGTAGTACCAACAGGGCGGGGGACACTGAAGCTTTCTTT. Its translation is CASSTNRAGDTEAFF.

J is TRBJ1-1 and V is TRBV7-9; TRBD1 aligns across 7 bases. This CDR3 is built from 15 residues. After removal of 4 bases from V and 4 bases from J, the junction contained 9 bases not matched to a gene. Germline V CDR1 and CDR2: SEHNR, FQNEAQ (reference sequence). CDR3 coding DNA: TGTGCCAGCAGCTCCCGGGACAGCTTGGGCACTGAAGCTTTCTTT. It is translated as CASSSRDSLGTEAFF.

The CDR3 region is CASSYYTPGDTQYF. Here the CDR3 DNA reads TGTGCCAGCAGTTACTACACTCCGGGGGATACGCAGTATTTT. The chain recombines TRBV6-2 or TRBV6-3 with TRBJ2-3; tentatively, D is TRBD2 (5 bases). This CDR3 has 14 residues. Looked up from germline, CDR1 is MNHEY and CDR2 is SVGEGT. V was cut by 1 base and J by 6 bases, with 11 bases left in between.

This chain connects TRBV11-2 to TRBJ2-1; a weak D match, TRBD2 (6 bases). The CDR3 has 15 amino acids. V shed 5 bases and J shed 4 bases, with 15 bases lying between them. The germline V gene has CDR1 SGHAT and CDR2 FQNNGV. The CDR3 loop reads CASSHPPGEYNEQFF. CDR3 nucleotide sequence: TGTGCCAGCAGCCATCCCCCGGGAGAGTACAATGAGCAGTTCTTC.

V gene TRBV3-1 (or the pseudogene TRBV3-2) combines with J gene TRBJ1-3; TRBD1 might be the D (5 bases). The CDR3 has 16 residues. V was pared by 0 bases and J by 4 bases, with 13 bases between. The germline V gene has CDR1 LGHDT and CDR2 YNNKEL (reference sequence). CDR3 nucleotides: TGTGCCAGCAGCCAAGATCAGGGATCATCGGGAAACACCATATATTTT. Protein: CASSQDQGSSGNTIYF.

This clone was recorded once. This chain connects TRBV19 to TRBJ2-3; the match to TRBD2 covers 7 bases. The CDR3 consists of 16 residues. The V gene's germline CDR1 is LNHDA and CDR2 SQIVND (reference sequence). V lost 6 bases to trimming and J lost 3 bases; unmatched junction nucleotides: 12. The CDR3 here is CASRMWGGSGTDTQYF. The CDR3 DNA reads as TGTGCCAGTAGGATGTGGGGAGGGAGTGGGACAGATACGCAGTATTTT.

This chain uses TRBV7-2 with TRBJ1-1, with TRBD1 matching 7 bases. V lost 4 bases to trimming and J lost 4 bases; unmatched junction nucleotides: 9. Germline V gene data show CDR1 as SGHTA and CDR2 as FQGNSA. This CDR3 region has 15 residues. The CDR3 DNA reads as TGTGCCAGCAGCTACGGGACAGAGGAGACCACTGAAGCTTTCTTT. Protein sequence: CASSYGTEETTEAFF.

This clone has more than one count but fewer than ten. This rearrangement joins TRBV7-9 to TRBJ1-2; 8 bases line up with TRBD1. J was trimmed by 3 bases and V by 5 bases; bases with no gene match: 8. Germline CDR1 reads SEHNR; CDR2 reads FQNEAQ (reference sequence). The CDR3 consists of 15 residues. The CDR3 bases are TGTGCCAGCAGCCACGATGGACAGGGACACTATGGCTACACCTTC. Its protein is CASSHDGQGHYGYTF.

This clone occurred once. V gene TRBV6-5 combines with J gene TRBJ1-1; the D is unclear. From germline, CDR1 is MNHEY and CDR2 SVGAGI. V dropped 5 bases and J dropped 4 bases, with 14 bases sitting between them. The CDR3 consists of 14 residues. The CDR3 DNA reads TGTGCCAGCAGTCCGCGGGGTGCGAGCACTGAAGCTTTCTTT. Amino acids: CASSPRGASTEAFF.

This sequence joins TRBV6-2 or TRBV6-3 and TRBJ2-3; TRBD2 matches 10 bases. This CDR3 has 17 residues. V lost 0 bases to trimming and J lost 2 bases; unmatched junction nucleotides: 5. Looked up from germline, CDR1 is MNHEY and CDR2 is SVGEGT. CDR3 region: CASSYSGLADTTDTQYF. The DNA of the CDR3 is TGTGCCAGCAGTTACTCAGGACTAGCGGACACCACAGATACGCAGTATTTT.

The chain is built from TRBV6-6 and TRBJ1-1; 7 bases fit TRBD1. The CDR3 consists of 15 residues. The germline CDR1 and CDR2 sequences are MNHNY and SVGAGI (reference sequence). Trimming took 6 bases from V and 0 from J; bases not matched to a gene: 7. CDR3 bases: TGTGCCAGCAGGGAGGGACAGTTAGTGAACACTGAAGCTTTCTTT. Translation gives CASREGQLVNTEAFF.

This chain links TRBV7-9 with TRBJ1-5, with TRBD1 matching over 8 bases. Germline CDR1 and CDR2: SEHNR and FQNEAQ (reference sequence). The CDR3 contains 14 residues. V lost 4 bases to trimming and J lost 5 bases; unmatched junction nucleotides: 4. CDR3 in DNA: TGTGCCAGCAGCTCCTCAGGGGGCGATCAGCCCCAGCATTTT. It encodes CASSSSGGDQPQHF.

This clone came up a few times. V gene TRBV4-1 combines with J gene TRBJ1-1; D is ambiguous. The germline CDR1 and CDR2 sequences are MGHRA and YSYEKL. This CDR3 region has 15 residues. V lost 0 bases to trimming and J lost 0 bases, with 8 bases between them. As DNA, the CDR3 is TGCGCCAGCAGCCAAGACGGGGTCATGAACACTGAAGCTTTCTTT. Translation: CASSQDGVMNTEAFF.

The chain employs TRBV6-2 or TRBV6-3 and TRBJ1-1, with TRBD1 as a possible D gene (6 bases). The CDR3 spans 14 residues. Trimming took 5 bases from V and 1 from J, leaving 11 bases between them. Germline assignment: CDR1 MNHEY and CDR2 SVGEGT. CDR3 in DNA: TGTGCCAGCAGTACCGGGACATGGAACACTGAAGCTTTCTTT. It codes for CASSTGTWNTEAFF.

This clone turned up a few times. J is TRBJ1-2 and V is TRBV28; no clear D. CDR1 is MDHEN, CDR2 SYDVKM, per germline. Trimming removed 5 bases at V and 6 bases at J, with 22 bases between. The CDR3 totals 16 residues. CDR3 DNA: TGTGCCAGCAGTCCCCCAGGAGGGAGGGATCGAAATGGCTACACCTTC. It encodes CASSPPGGRDRNGYTF.

The chain uses TRBV7-3 and TRBJ1-1; weak D call: TRBD1 (5 bases). V dropped 5 bases and J dropped 1 base, with 14 bases sitting between them. The CDR3 has 15 amino acids. Germline lookup yields CDR1 SGHTA and CDR2 FQGTGA. The CDR3 loop is CASSRRGGGNTEAFF. CDR3 sequence (DNA): TGTGCCAGCAGCCGGCGAGGCGGGGGGAACACTGAAGCTTTCTTT.

V usage is TRBV11-1 and J usage is TRBJ2-3; weak D call: TRBD2 (5 bases). Germline V CDR1 and CDR2: SGHAT, FQDESV (reference sequence). V lost 4 bases to trimming and J lost 1 base, with 9 bases between them. The CDR3 is 14 residues long. As DNA, the CDR3 is TGTGCCAGCAGCTCGGAGGTAGGCACAGATACGCAGTATTTT. It yields the protein CASSSEVGTDTQYF.

The chain uses TRBV15 and TRBJ1-4; a weak D match, TRBD1 (5 bases). The CDR3 extends over 16 amino acids. Germline CDR1 reads LNHNV; CDR2 reads YYDKDF (reference sequence). Trimming removed 0 bases from V and 4 bases from J, with 12 bases in between. The CDR3 spells CATSRDLGEVNEKLFF. The CDR3 DNA reads TGTGCCACCAGCAGAGATTTAGGGGAAGTTAATGAAAAACTGTTTTTT.

The chain employs TRBV7-8 and TRBJ2-5, with TRBD2 identical over 7 bases. V lost 5 bases, J lost 4 bases, and 13 bases stayed unmatched. The CDR3 covers 16 residues. Germline loops: CDR1 SGHVS, CDR2 FQNEAQ. The CDR3 nucleotides are TGTGCCAGCAGCGAGTCAGGCACAGCGGGGAGAGAGACCCAGTACTTC. Translation gives CASSESGTAGRETQYF.

This clone was recorded only once. The chain uses TRBV6-5 and TRBJ1-2; no clear D gene. Germline CDR1 reads MNHEY; CDR2 reads SVGAGI. The ends were cut back, 6 bases at V and 0 bases at J, with 5 bases in the middle. The CDR3 runs 12 residues. In DNA, the CDR3 is TGTGCCAGCAGGGGCCCTAACTATGGCTACACCTTC. It is translated as CASRGPNYGYTF.

The chain uses TRBV7-3 and TRBJ2-5; TRBD2 agrees at 10 bases. V shed 5 bases and J 3 bases; nucleotides not matched to a gene: 3. CDR1 and CDR2 (germline): SGHTA, FQGTGA. The CDR3 covers 14 residues. The CDR3 coding sequence is TGTGCCAGCAGCCCCGGACTAGCGGAAGAGACCCAGTACTTC. This encodes CASSPGLAEETQYF.

The genes are TRBV20-1 and TRBJ2-1, with D possibly matching TRBD2 (5 bases). The CDR3 contains 11 residues. Per germline, CDR1 DFQATT and CDR2 SNEGSKA (reference sequence). V lost 6 bases, J lost 10 bases, and 13 bases lay in between. The CDR3 sequence is CSANGLREQFF. In nucleotides, the CDR3 is TGCAGTGCGAACGGACTGAGGGAGCAGTTCTTC.

This chain links TRBV20-1 with TRBJ2-7; 7 nucleotides align to TRBD2. This CDR3 spans 13 amino acids. The junction had 7 bases not matched to a gene; V was cut back by 3 bases and J by 5 bases. CDR1 DFQATT and CDR2 SNEGSKA come from the germline V gene (reference sequence). The CDR3 DNA sequence: TGCAGTGCTAGTGGCGGGAGAGGTGACGAGCAGTACTTC. Translated, it gives CSASGGRGDEQYF.